One and the same sample provided the 22 T cell receptor beta chains below, sequenced in a study of patients and donors after allogeneic stem cell transplantation. TCRdb used MiXCR to reprocess the RT-PCR reads, holding one entry per CDR3 protein. This sample has 160,000 or so distinct CDR3 sequences, with about 24% found just once. Sequenced sample: blood, either unsorted or a sorted T cell fraction (not recorded which). The source of these receptors is a human donor who was either an allogeneic HSCT recipient or a stem cell or donor lymphocyte infusion donor (not recorded which). It is not recorded whose cells these are; they may come from a transplant donor.

This clonotype has a handful of counts. This sequence joins TRBV20-1 and TRBJ1-5; D perhaps matches TRBD1 (5 bases). The CDR3 extends over 15 amino acids. The germline gives CDR1 DFQATT, CDR2 SNEGSKA (reference sequence). Trimming stripped 0 bases from V and 7 bases from J, with 16 bases between. This chain's CDR3 is CSAREWQGRGQPQHF. The CDR3 DNA reads TGCAGTGCTAGAGAATGGCAGGGAAGGGGACAGCCCCAGCATTTT.

The genes are TRBV30 and TRBJ1-5; D remains unclear. V was shortened by 0 bases and J by 5 bases, with 8 bases between the two germline ends. The CDR3 has 13 amino acids. The V gene's germline CDR1 is GTSNPN and CDR2 SVGIG (reference sequence). The CDR3, as DNA: TGTGCCTGGAGTGTACAAGAGGATCAGCCCCAGCATTTT. It translates to CAWSVQEDQPQHF.

This clonotype came up a few times. The V call is TRBV21-1, the J call TRBJ2-5; whether TRBD1, the table's D call, matches the DNA was not checked. TRBV21-1 is assigned pseudogene status. This CDR3 is built from 16 residues. As DNA, the CDR3 is TGTGCCAGCAGCGCCCCTGCGCCGGGGAATCAAGAGACCCAGTACTTC. This sequence encodes CASSAPAPGNQETQYF.

This clonotype appeared a few times. This sequence joins TRBV4-2 and TRBJ2-2, with D possibly being TRBD1 (5 bases). Trimming stripped 1 base from V and 6 bases from J, with 18 bases between. The V gene's germline CDR1 is LGHNA and CDR2 YNFKEQ. The CDR3 sequence is 17 residues long. The DNA of the CDR3 is TGTGCCAGCAGCCAAGTGGGGATGACAGTTCCCCCCGGGGAGCTGTTTTTT. This translates into CASSQVGMTVPPGELFF.

This clonotype was observed a handful of times. This chain connects TRBV12-3 or TRBV12-4 to TRBJ1-5; D not resolved. Trimming pared 4 bases from V and 5 bases from J, leaving 18 bases between. There are 16 residues in the CDR3. CDR3 protein: CASSSQNAMWDQPQHF. In nucleotides, the CDR3 is TGTGCCAGCAGTTCCCAAAATGCCATGTGGGATCAGCCCCAGCATTTT.

The chain carries TRBV21-1 and TRBJ2-7; the table's D gene call, TRBD1, was not cross checked with the DNA. TRBV21-1 is given as a pseudogene. This CDR3 spans 14 amino acids. The chain's CDR3 is CASSKENRSHEQYF. CDR3 sequence (DNA): TGTGCCAGCAGCAAAGAAAACAGGAGTCACGAGCAGTACTTC.

This clonotype came up a few times. This chain connects TRBV29-1 to TRBJ1-2; 12 nucleotides agree with TRBD1. Germline V gene data show CDR1 as SQVTM and CDR2 as ANQGSEA. The trim removed 6 bases at V and 7 bases at J, leaving 12 bases unmatched. This CDR3 region has 15 residues. The DNA of the CDR3 is TGCAGCGTCTCCAGCTTCGGGACAGGGGGCTCTGGCTACACCTTC. This gives the protein CSVSSFGTGGSGYTF.

This chain connects TRBV6-5 to TRBJ1-1, with D perhaps matching TRBD1 (5 bases). The ends were cut back, 0 bases at V and 3 bases at J, with 14 bases in the middle. Germline CDR1 reads MNHEY; CDR2 reads SVGAGI. CDR3 length: 16 residues. This CDR3 is CASSYSGRGVDTEAFF. CDR3 coding DNA: TGTGCCAGCAGTTACTCAGGGCGGGGGGTGGACACTGAAGCTTTCTTT.

The V call is TRBV12-3 or TRBV12-4, the J call TRBJ1-4; D unresolved. CDR3 size: 12 residues. V was pared by 2 bases and J by 8 bases, with 6 bases between. The CDR3 sequence is CASSLIGEKLFF. Here the CDR3 DNA reads TGTGCCAGCAGTTTAATTGGGGAAAAACTGTTTTTT.

V usage is TRBV6-2 or TRBV6-3 and J usage is TRBJ1-1; TRBD1 matches at 8 bases. The CDR3 is made up of 16 amino acids. The V gene end was trimmed by 0 bases and the J gene end by 1 base; junction bases not matched to a gene: 4. The germline V gene has CDR1 MNHEY and CDR2 SVGEGT. The CDR3 here is CASSYSAGGENTEAFF. The CDR3 DNA follows: TGTGCCAGCAGTTACTCGGCAGGGGGCGAGAACACTGAAGCTTTCTTT.

The chain carries TRBV12-3 or TRBV12-4 and TRBJ2-1; a possible D gene is TRBD2 (5 bases). The CDR3 covers 12 residues. Trimming removed 8 bases at V and 3 bases at J, with 8 bases between. The CDR3, as DNA: TGTGCCAGCGTACGGGACTACAATGAGCAGTTCTTC. Translating gives CASVRDYNEQFF.

This chain uses TRBV20-1 with TRBJ2-1; TRBD2 aligns across 12 bases. CDR1 is DFQATT, CDR2 SNEGSKA, per germline (reference sequence). The V gene end was trimmed by 5 bases and the J gene end by 2 bases; junction bases not matched to a gene: 13. The CDR3 has 18 residues. CDR3 in DNA: TGCAGTGCTGATCTAGCGGGGGGGCCTGTTACCACCTACAATGAGCAGTTCTTC. Its protein product is CSADLAGGPVTTYNEQFF.

This clonotype was detected only a few times. This chain joins TRBV12-3 or TRBV12-4 and TRBJ1-1, with D perhaps TRBD1 (6 bases). Trimming cost V 6 bases and J 1 base, with 15 bases left between them. The CDR3 consists of 15 residues. The CDR3 protein is CASRPQGNQNTEAFF. CDR3 in DNA: TGTGCCAGCAGACCACAGGGTAACCAGAACACTGAAGCTTTCTTT.

This clonotype has only a few counts. This chain connects TRBV19 to TRBJ1-2; D is possibly TRBD1 (5 bases). The V end lost 10 bases, the J end lost 4 bases, and 16 bases lay between the germline ends. This CDR3 is built from 13 residues. From germline, CDR1 is LNHDA and CDR2 SQIVND (reference sequence). The CDR3 sequence is CATQAGTRYGYTF. DNA of the CDR3: TGTGCCACCCAGGCCGGGACGCGCTATGGCTACACCTTC. Filled out from reference TRBV19 and TRBJ1-2, the complete variable domain reads DGGITQSPKYLFRKEGQNVTLSCEQNLNHDAMYWYRQDPGQGLRLIYYSQIVNDFQKGDIAEGYSVSREKKESFPLTVTSAQKNPTAFYLCATQAGTRYGYTFGSGTRLTVV.

In this sample, this clonotype turned up a few times. DNA of the CDR3: TGTGCCAGCAGTCCGAGGGGTACGAAAGAGCAGTTCTTC. Amino acids: CASSPRGTKEQFF. The rearrangement uses TRBV12-3 or TRBV12-4 and TRBJ2-1; D may match TRBD1 or TRBD2 (5 bases each). V was shortened by 5 bases and J by 10 bases, with 15 bases between the two germline ends. There are 13 residues in the CDR3.

This clonotype was found a few times. CDR3: CASSPWDSYNEQFF. In DNA, the CDR3 is TGTGCCAGCAGCCCCTGGGACAGCTACAATGAGCAGTTCTTC. This sequence joins TRBV4-2 and TRBJ2-1; 7 bases fit TRBD1. Germline V lookup: CDR1 LGHNA, CDR2 YNFKEQ. The junction had 3 bases not matched to a gene; V was cut back by 4 bases and J by 3 bases. The CDR3 has 14 amino acids.

This clonotype was observed a handful of times. This chain links TRBV12-3 or TRBV12-4 with TRBJ1-5; D unresolved. Trimming cost V 2 bases and J 0 bases, with 11 bases left between them. CDR3 size: 16 residues. CDR3 sequence reads: CASSLLGFLSNQPQHF. In DNA, the CDR3 is TGTGCCAGCAGTTTATTAGGATTCCTTAGCAATCAGCCCCAGCATTTT.

This rearrangement joins TRBV6-6 to TRBJ1-4; D uncertain. The V end lost 7 bases, the J end lost 3 bases, and 12 bases lay between the germline ends. The length of the CDR3 is 14 residues. CDR1 and CDR2 from the germline V gene are MNHNY and SVGAGI (reference sequence). CDR3 nucleotides: TGTGCCAGCACTCAATTTAAGGCTAATGAAAAACTGTTTTTT. Its protein is CASTQFKANEKLFF.

This clonotype turned up a few times. This chain uses TRBV6-2 or TRBV6-3 with TRBJ2-1; 9 nucleotides align to TRBD2. CDR1 and CDR2 (germline): MNHEY, SVGEGT. The CDR3 extends over 16 amino acids. The ends lost 2 bases at V and 9 bases at J; junction bases unmatched: 11. CDR3 region: CASSYEAGGSNIEQFF. DNA for the CDR3: TGTGCCAGCAGTTACGAGGCGGGAGGGTCGAATATTGAGCAGTTCTTC.

The rearrangement uses TRBV27 and TRBJ2-7, with a possible D match to TRBD2 (5 bases). V was shortened by 2 bases and J by 0 bases, with 14 bases between the two germline ends. CDR1 and CDR2 (germline): MNHEY, SMNVEV (reference sequence). This CDR3 has 16 residues. The CDR3 DNA sequence: TGTGCCAGCAGTTTAATCGGGGTCTTGGGCTCCTACGAGCAGTACTTC. Translation: CASSLIGVLGSYEQYF.

As for this clonotype: The final CDR3 position lacks the conserved phenylalanine or tryptophan, pointing to a likely read error. The chain recombines TRBV5-1 with TRBJ2-3; D is undetermined. CDR1 and CDR2 from the germline V gene are SGHRS and YFSETQ. Trimming pared 0 bases from V and 0 bases from J, leaving 8 bases between. CDR3 size: 15 residues. CDR3 loop: CASSLEQRSTDTQYL. The CDR3 region has the DNA TGCGCCAGCAGCTTGGAGCAGCGAAGCACAGATACGCAGTATTTG.

CDR3 in amino acids: CASSEDYTGELFF. In nucleotides, the CDR3 is TGCGCCAGCAGCGAGGACTATACCGGGGAGCTGTTTTTT. This chain links TRBV5-1 with TRBJ2-2, with a weak D call TRBD2 (6 bases). The CDR3 consists of 13 residues. In germline, CDR1 is SGHRS, CDR2 YFSETQ. The V end was cut by 4 bases, the J end by 5 bases, with 9 bases between.